The 19 T cell receptor beta chains presented below share a single source sample, sequenced in a study of blood T cell repertoires in COVID-19. Data came from immunoSEQ multiplex PCR; TCRdb stores just in-frame clones and leaves some out. The sample lists under 300,000 clones; nearly 85% were seen once. The sequencing sample was made of peripheral blood. Receptors were obtained from a human donor in a cohort sampled during active COVID-19.

This rearrangement joins TRBV3-1 (or the pseudogene TRBV3-2) to TRBJ1-3; D unresolved. CDR3 size: 14 residues. Per the germline V gene, CDR1 is LGHDT and CDR2 is YNNKEL (reference sequence). V shed 0 bases and J shed 8 bases, with 11 bases lying between them. This CDR3 is CASSQEGGSDTIYF. The CDR3 DNA follows: TGTGCCAGCAGCCAAGAAGGCGGATCGGACACCATATATTTT.

The V gene is TRBV3-1 (or the pseudogene TRBV3-2), the J gene TRBJ2-7; 8 positions match TRBD1. V was clipped by 1 base and J by 13 bases; unmatched bases: 6. CDR3 length: 12 residues. CDR1 LGHDT and CDR2 YNNKEL come from the germline V gene (reference sequence). The CDR3 spells CASSQVRDRQYF. The CDR3 nucleotides are TGTGCCAGCAGCCAAGTAAGGGACAGGCAATACTTC.

The chain is built from TRBV6-5 and TRBJ1-4, with D maybe TRBD1 (6 bases). V was clipped by 5 bases and J by 8 bases, with 12 bases between them. CDR3 length equals 13 residues. Germline CDR1 and CDR2: MNHEY and SVGAGI. The CDR3, as DNA: TGTGCCAGCAGTCAACAGGGACGGGAAAAACTGTTTTTT. It specifies CASSQQGREKLFF.

The rearrangement links TRBV7-3 to TRBJ2-3; perhaps TRBD1 as D (6 bases). V lost 5 bases, J lost 3 bases, and 12 bases lay in between. The CDR3 spans 14 residues. The germline V gene has CDR1 SGHTA and CDR2 FQGTGA. The CDR3 nucleotides are TGTGCCAGCAGCAAACAGGGATTAACAGATACGCAGTATTTT. Its protein product is CASSKQGLTDTQYF.

This chain uses TRBV27 with TRBJ2-3; maybe TRBD1 (6 bases). V was shortened by 7 bases and J by 0 bases, with 14 bases between the two germline ends. The germline V gene encodes CDR1 MNHEY and CDR2 SMNVEV (reference sequence). The CDR3 loop spans 15 amino acids. CDR3 residues: CASTLGAYSTDTQYF. The CDR3 DNA reads TGTGCCAGCACCTTGGGGGCCTATAGCACAGATACGCAGTATTTT.

This sequence joins TRBV6-6 and TRBJ2-4, with D uncertain. The germline V and J ends were trimmed by 2 bases and 0 bases, with 11 bases remaining between them. The germline V gene has CDR1 MNHNY and CDR2 SVGAGI (reference sequence). CDR3 length: 16 amino acids. CDR3 in DNA: TGTGCCAGCAGTTACGACCCTAGGTTAGCCAAAAACATTCAGTACTTC. Translating gives CASSYDPRLAKNIQYF.

The J gene is TRBJ2-1, the V gene TRBV7-9; a possible D gene is TRBD1 (5 bases). The CDR3 consists of 13 residues. The V end lost 1 base, the J end lost 8 bases, and 9 bases lay between the germline ends. Germline V gene sequence: CDR1 SEHNR, CDR2 FQNEAQ (reference sequence). The CDR3: CASSLGGRDEQFF. CDR3 DNA sequence: TGTGCCAGCAGCTTAGGGGGCAGGGATGAGCAGTTCTTC. Filled out from reference TRBV7-9 and TRBJ2-1, the complete variable domain reads DTGVSQNPRHKITKRGQNVTFRCDPISEHNRLYWYRQTLGQGPEFLTYFQNEAQLEKSRLLSDRFSAERPKGSFSTLEIQRTEQGDSAMYLCASSLGGRDEQFFGPGTRLTVL.

The rearrangement joins TRBV30 to TRBJ1-5; the D gene is possibly TRBD1 (5 bases). The CDR3 is 15 amino acids. Germline V gene sequence: CDR1 GTSNPN, CDR2 SVGIG (reference sequence). Deletions cut 0 bases from V and 1 base from J, with 10 bases between. The CDR3 protein is CAWSVRGGSNQPQHF. As DNA, the CDR3 is TGTGCCTGGAGTGTACGCGGGGGAAGCAATCAGCCCCAGCATTTT. Combining the CDR3 with reference TRBV30 and TRBJ1-5 gives the whole variable domain SQTIHQWPATLVQPVGSPLSLECTVEGTSNPNLYWYRQAAGRGLQLLFYSVGIGQISSEVPQNLSASRPQDRQFILSSKKLLLSDSGFYLCAWSVRGGSNQPQHFGDGTRLSIL.

V is TRBV6-5 and J is TRBJ2-1; no clear D. The V and J ends lost 5 bases and 4 bases respectively, with 12 bases between them. CDR3 length: 14 residues. Germline V gives CDR1 MNHEY, CDR2 SVGAGI. CDR3: CASSNSRFYNEQFF. CDR3 nucleotide sequence: TGTGCCAGCAGTAATTCCAGGTTTTACAATGAGCAGTTCTTC.

The chain is built from TRBV19 and TRBJ2-1; TRBD2 aligns across 11 bases. Germline loops: CDR1 LNHDA, CDR2 SQIVND (reference sequence). V lost 5 bases to trimming and J lost 10 bases; unmatched junction nucleotides: 7. This CDR3 is 14 amino acids long. The CDR3 DNA reads TGTGCCAGTAGTGTAGCGGGAGGGGCATGGGAGCAGTTCTTC. This codes for CASSVAGGAWEQFF.

The genes are TRBV29-1 and TRBJ2-7; 7 positions agree with TRBD2. J gave up 11 bases and V 4 bases, and 8 bases lay outside the gene matches. Germline loops: CDR1 SQVTM, CDR2 ANQGSEA. CDR3 length: 11 amino acids. Here the CDR3 reads CSVVGREIEYF. The CDR3 DNA is TGCAGCGTTGTGGGGCGGGAGATCGAGTACTTC.

V is TRBV5-8 and J is TRBJ2-7, with D uncertain. Between the trimmed V and J ends, which lost 4 bases and 3 bases, there was a span of 11 bases. Germline loops: CDR1 SGHTS, CDR2 YDEGEE. The CDR3 totals 13 residues. DNA of the CDR3: TGTGCCAGCAGCCCAGTACGAGGCTACGAGCAGTACTTC. The encoded protein is CASSPVRGYEQYF.

This chain links TRBV5-1 with TRBJ2-3; TRBD1 aligns across 7 bases. Trimming cost V 5 bases and J 1 base; bases outside gene matches: 4. The CDR3 is 14 residues long. Germline CDR1 reads SGHRS; CDR2 reads YFSETQ. The CDR3 here is CASRSGTGTDTQYF. CDR3 DNA: TGCGCCAGCAGGTCCGGGACAGGCACAGATACGCAGTATTTT.

This chain uses TRBV6-4 with TRBJ2-5; the D is unclear. Germline CDR1 is MRHNA and CDR2 is SNTAGT. V shed 5 bases and J shed 7 bases, with 8 bases lying between them. The CDR3 is 11 amino acids. The CDR3 is CASSTVRTQYF. The CDR3 DNA reads as TGTGCCAGCAGTACTGTTCGGACCCAGTACTTC.

This chain uses TRBV6-5 with TRBJ1-6, with D perhaps TRBD1 (6 bases). CDR3 length: 14 residues. Germline lookup yields CDR1 MNHEY and CDR2 SVGAGI. Trimming pared 6 bases from V and 7 bases from J, leaving 13 bases between. The chain's CDR3 is CASRRTGRNSPLHF. DNA of the CDR3: TGTGCCAGCAGACGTACAGGGCGGAATTCACCCCTCCACTTT.

The chain couples TRBV27 to TRBJ1-5; D may be TRBD1 (6 bases). Per germline, CDR1 MNHEY and CDR2 SMNVEV (reference sequence). This CDR3 comprises 14 residues. The V and J ends lost 5 bases and 0 bases respectively, with 8 bases between them. The CDR3 DNA reads TGTGCCAGCAGTGGACAGAGTAGCAATCAGCCCCAGCATTTT. Protein sequence: CASSGQSSNQPQHF.

This clone was observed once. This chain connects TRBV5-4 to TRBJ2-7, with D possibly being TRBD1 (6 bases). Looked up from germline, CDR1 is SGHNT and CDR2 is YYREEE (reference sequence). With 4 bases removed from V and 5 bases from J, the gap between germline ends came to 13 bases. The CDR3 is 13 residues long. The CDR3 protein is CASSIQGADEQYF. In DNA form, the CDR3 reads TGTGCCAGCAGCATACAGGGTGCGGACGAGCAGTACTTC.

The chain has TRBV11-2 and TRBJ2-1; no clear D. Germline V gene lookup returns CDR1 SGHAT and CDR2 FQNNGV. V was cut by 1 base and J by 8 bases, with 6 bases left in between. This CDR3 has 12 amino acids. DNA of the CDR3: TGTGCCAGCAGCTTAGGTCTCTATGAGCAGTTCTTC. It codes for CASSLGLYEQFF.

The chain links TRBV27 to TRBJ2-2, with no clear D. V was cut by 5 bases and J by 2 bases, with 3 bases left in between. CDR3 size: 12 residues. Looked up from germline, CDR1 is MNHEY and CDR2 is SMNVEV (reference sequence). Here the CDR3 DNA reads TGTGCCAGCAGTCGTAACACCGGGGAGCTGTTTTTT. This sequence encodes CASSRNTGELFF.